The rows below give T cell receptor beta chains drawn from one sample of a study of cytomegalovirus exposure and HLA in healthy donors. Using immunoSEQ multiplex PCR, the repertoire was profiled, and TCRdb retains in-frame clones only, with some absent. The table has 170,000 or so clones, roughly 84% seen once; the top ten hold about 0.37%. Specimen: PBMCs. The source of these receptors is a boy aged 2 to 10 in good health and CMV-seronegative. Each CDR3 is given without its conserved first and last residue. The size of a clone is reported for some rows only, either as once, few or many, or as a class for expanded clones.

v_gene	abundance	len	CDR3aa
TRBV7-2	once	13	ASSPLADSNYGYT
TRBV6-1	.	16	ASSGGTSGRATTDTQY
TRBV7-2	.	14	ASSLGVLAVTDTQY
TRBV30	.	12	AWTPDRGDYGYT
TRBV7-7	.	11	ASSLAGAYEQY
TRBV30	.	14	AWSATSALGGGEQF
TRBV5-4	.	13	ASSWPGQMSYEQY
TRBV11-2	.	13	ASSLRGQGREKLF
TRBV30	.	14	AWSVSLAGVEETQY
TRBV5-5	.	14	ASSLNVGYSSYEQY
TRBV19	few	14	ASSIQAISGANVLT
TRBV7-6	once	14	ASSSWRSAGGETQY
TRBV5-1	.	17	ASSSGTGGRTIMNTEAF
TRBV5-8	.	13	ASSLPGQGNEKLF
TRBV5-1	once	14	ASSLGTGWGNNEQF
TRBV5-1	.	12	ASSLGQGRYEQY
TRBV4-2	.	11	ASHTQGNTEAF
TRBV5-4	.	13	ASSLGGEGGHTQY
TRBV7-9	.	9	ASSSIDGYT
TRBV13	.	9	ASSQGNEQY
TRBV15	.	11	ATSRELNQPQH
TRBV18	once	12	ASSPEVRTQPQH
TRBV2	.	12	ASSDDRGREKLF
TRBV10-1	.	15	ASRDPTGGISTDTQY
TRBV7-9	.	12	ASSLHGTSDTQY
TRBV29-1	.	11	SAPGGVNTEAF
TRBV27	few	12	ASSLGGDRDKQY
TRBV29-1	.	11	SVRTGETYEQY
TRBV4-2	once	14	ASSQDRTVEFYEQY
TRBV7-6	.	12	ASSLGFVGDTQY
TRBV28	.	14	ASSAELAGGPYEQY
TRBV30	.	12	ARDLAGFPGELF
TRBV30	.	13	AWNKAGTGGPGYT
TRBV11-2	.	12	ASSLSGVSYEQY
TRBV11-2	.	12	ASSLGTGGNLEY
TRBV7-6	.	14	ASSRTTGPSGNTIY
TRBV7-9	.	13	ASSTSWASNEKLF
TRBV4-1	once	16	ASSQYALGSEGIDEQF
TRBV4-2	.	15	ASSQGIFAGQDSEQY
TRBV10-3	.	10	AISSQETPQH
TRBV27	.	12	ASSSGRGTGELF
TRBV10-3	once	13	AISVLGLPNQPQH
TRBV5-1	.	11	ASSLGFGAEAF
TRBV28	.	12	ASSPRIRLYEQY
TRBV7-8	.	10	ASSLEGQVEF